Below are 5 T cell receptor beta chains sequenced from a single sample in a study of OX40 agonist ivuxolimab in advanced cancers. The assay was immunoSEQ multiplex PCR, and TCRdb's table has in-frame clones only and misses some. The sample lists around 20,000 clones, around 70% occurring once. Sequencing was performed on CD4+ or CD8+ T cells sorted from blood, taken in a trial of the OX40 agonist ivuxolimab. The receptors were gathered from an adult with an advanced solid tumor such as melanoma, head and neck, liver or kidney cancer.

The rearrangement links TRBV9 to TRBJ1-4; D might be TRBD1 (5 bases). Germline loops: CDR1 SGDLS, CDR2 YYNGEE. Trimming left V 2 bases short and J 5 bases short, with 16 bases between. The CDR3 is made up of 16 amino acids. In DNA, the CDR3 is TGTGCCAGCAGCGTCGGGACCGACGGCAAGAATGAAAAACTGTTTTTT. Encoded protein: CASSVGTDGKNEKLFF.

The chain is built from TRBV4-1 and TRBJ1-1, with D maybe TRBD1 (5 bases). Trimming cost V 1 base and J 4 bases, with 13 bases left between them. The CDR3 length is 15 residues. Per germline, CDR1 MGHRA and CDR2 YSYEKL. CDR3 sequence (DNA): TGCGCCAGCAGCCAAGTAAGAGGGGCCGGCACTGAAGCTTTCTTT. The encoded protein is CASSQVRGAGTEAFF.

By its share, this clone is medium-sized (0.01 to 0.1%). Other nucleotide sequences from this sample produce the same CDR3. The V gene is TRBV7-6, the J gene TRBJ2-6; no firm D call. From germline, CDR1 is SGHVS and CDR2 FNYEAQ. Trimming left V 5 bases short and J 0 bases short, with 8 bases between. This CDR3 comprises 15 residues. CDR3 loop: CASSPIFSGANVLTF. The CDR3 bases are TGTGCCAGCAGCCCCATCTTCTCTGGGGCCAACGTCCTGACTTTC.

The chain couples TRBV27 to TRBJ2-1; 8 nucleotides align to TRBD1. The CDR3 covers 16 residues. V was pared by 2 bases and J by 6 bases, with 9 bases of the junction left unmatched. Per the germline V gene, CDR1 is MNHEY and CDR2 is SMNVEV (reference sequence). The CDR3 here is CASSLTIQGVLNEQFF. The CDR3 coding sequence is TGTGCCAGCAGTTTAACGATACAGGGGGTTCTCAATGAGCAGTTCTTC.

The gene calls are TRBV6-1 and TRBJ2-2; perhaps TRBD2 as D (6 bases). Trimming removed 5 bases from V and 9 bases from J, with 10 bases in between. The CDR3 is 12 amino acids. From germline, CDR1 is MNHNS and CDR2 SASEGT. The CDR3 is CASSSGVRELFF. CDR3 DNA: TGTGCCAGCAGTTCGGGGGTCAGGGAGCTGTTTTTT.